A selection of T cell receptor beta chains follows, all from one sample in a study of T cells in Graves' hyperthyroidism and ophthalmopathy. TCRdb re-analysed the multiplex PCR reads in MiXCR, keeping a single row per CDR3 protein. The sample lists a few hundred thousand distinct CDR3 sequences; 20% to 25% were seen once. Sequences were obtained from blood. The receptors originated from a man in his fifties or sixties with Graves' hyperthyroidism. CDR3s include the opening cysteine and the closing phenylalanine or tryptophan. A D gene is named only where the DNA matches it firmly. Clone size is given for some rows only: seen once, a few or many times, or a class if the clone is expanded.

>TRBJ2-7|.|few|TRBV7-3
TGTGCCAGCAGCCCCACCGTGGGCATCTCTAACGAGCAGTACTTC
CASSPTVGISNEQYF
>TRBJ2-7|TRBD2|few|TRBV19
TGTGCCAGTAGTACCGGCGGACTAGCGGGGAACTACTACGAGCAGTACTTC
CASSTGGLAGNYYEQYF
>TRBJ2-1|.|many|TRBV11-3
TGTGCCAGCAGCTTAGTGTGGGGTGGCAATGAGCAGTTCTTC
CASSLVWGGNEQFF
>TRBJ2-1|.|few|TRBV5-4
TGTGCCAGCGGCCCCCGTGACAGATACAATGAGCAGTTCTTC
CASGPRDRYNEQFF
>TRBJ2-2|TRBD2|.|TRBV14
TGTGCCAGCAGCCACGCTTGGGGACTAGCGGGACTAGGCACCGGGGAGCTGTTTTTT
CASSHAWGLAGLGTGELFF
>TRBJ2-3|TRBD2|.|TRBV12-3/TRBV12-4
TGTGCCAGCAGTTTGGGGGGCCCTAGCGGGATACCCACCGATACGCAGTATTTT
CASSLGGPSGIPTDTQYF
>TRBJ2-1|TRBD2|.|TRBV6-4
TGTGCCAGCAGTCCGGGACTAGCGGGAGGTGACTACAATGAGCAGTTCTTC
CASSPGLAGGDYNEQFF
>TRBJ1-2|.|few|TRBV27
TGTGCCAGCAGTCCCGGAAGACAGGCAAACTATGGCTACACCTTC
CASSPGRQANYGYTF
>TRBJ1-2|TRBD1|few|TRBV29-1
TGCAGCGCAGAACAGGGGGACTATGGCTACACCTTC
CSAEQGDYGYTF
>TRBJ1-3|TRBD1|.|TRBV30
TGTGCCTGGAGTGACAGGGGGCGAAGCACCATATATTTT
CAWSDRGRSTIYF
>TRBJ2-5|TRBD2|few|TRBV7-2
TGTGCCAGCAGCTTAGCTCTAGCGGGGGGCGGACTGTACTTC
CASSLALAGGGLYF
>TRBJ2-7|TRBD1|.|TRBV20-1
TGCAGTGCGGATACCGGGACAGGGGTTGCCGAGCAGTACTTC
CSADTGTGVAEQYF
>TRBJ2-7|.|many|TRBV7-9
TGTGCCAGCAGCTTAGCGGGTTCCTACGAGCAGTACTTC
CASSLAGSYEQYF
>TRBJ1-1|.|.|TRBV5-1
TGCGCCAGCAGCTTTGAGGGAGCTGAAGCTTTCTTT
CASSFEGAEAFF
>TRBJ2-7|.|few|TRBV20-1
TGCAGTGCTAACGGGGGCCGCTCGGGGGAGCAGTACTTC
CSANGGRSGEQYF
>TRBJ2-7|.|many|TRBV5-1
TGCGCCAGCAGCTCCGAGGGAAAGTACGAGCAGTACTTC
CASSSEGKYEQYF
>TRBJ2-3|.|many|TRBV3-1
TGTGCCAGCAGCCAAGATGGAAGGGCAGATACGCAGTATTTT
CASSQDGRADTQYF